This T cell receptor (beta chain) was obtained from a study of blood T cell repertoires in COVID-19. Looking at the study overall: In each case, the material was cDNA or gDNA derived from T cells, B-cell-depleted T cells, or PBMCs.

Study processing details: Researchers report that nucleated cell counts were estimated from reference gene primer amplification. Clones were read by immunoSEQ multiplex PCR, and TCRdb kept only the in-frame ones, dropping some. V and J calls and clone size follow that table, whereas D and trimming were derived from the DNA. The sample lists about 160,000 clones, about 88% occurring once. The V gene end was trimmed by 0 bases and the J gene end by 5 bases; junction bases not matched to a gene: 3. Germline values: CDR1 SGHNT, CDR2 YYREEE (reference sequence). CDR3 length equals 14 residues. The sequence was collected from a man in his fifties or sixties with active or convalescent COVID-19. The sample comprised peripheral blood. The J gene is TRBJ1-2, the V gene TRBV5-4, with 8 positions matching TRBD1. Here the CDR3 DNA reads TGTGCCAGCAGCTTGGTGGGGGACAGGTATGGCTACACCTTC. Amino acid sequence: CASSLVGDRYGYTF.